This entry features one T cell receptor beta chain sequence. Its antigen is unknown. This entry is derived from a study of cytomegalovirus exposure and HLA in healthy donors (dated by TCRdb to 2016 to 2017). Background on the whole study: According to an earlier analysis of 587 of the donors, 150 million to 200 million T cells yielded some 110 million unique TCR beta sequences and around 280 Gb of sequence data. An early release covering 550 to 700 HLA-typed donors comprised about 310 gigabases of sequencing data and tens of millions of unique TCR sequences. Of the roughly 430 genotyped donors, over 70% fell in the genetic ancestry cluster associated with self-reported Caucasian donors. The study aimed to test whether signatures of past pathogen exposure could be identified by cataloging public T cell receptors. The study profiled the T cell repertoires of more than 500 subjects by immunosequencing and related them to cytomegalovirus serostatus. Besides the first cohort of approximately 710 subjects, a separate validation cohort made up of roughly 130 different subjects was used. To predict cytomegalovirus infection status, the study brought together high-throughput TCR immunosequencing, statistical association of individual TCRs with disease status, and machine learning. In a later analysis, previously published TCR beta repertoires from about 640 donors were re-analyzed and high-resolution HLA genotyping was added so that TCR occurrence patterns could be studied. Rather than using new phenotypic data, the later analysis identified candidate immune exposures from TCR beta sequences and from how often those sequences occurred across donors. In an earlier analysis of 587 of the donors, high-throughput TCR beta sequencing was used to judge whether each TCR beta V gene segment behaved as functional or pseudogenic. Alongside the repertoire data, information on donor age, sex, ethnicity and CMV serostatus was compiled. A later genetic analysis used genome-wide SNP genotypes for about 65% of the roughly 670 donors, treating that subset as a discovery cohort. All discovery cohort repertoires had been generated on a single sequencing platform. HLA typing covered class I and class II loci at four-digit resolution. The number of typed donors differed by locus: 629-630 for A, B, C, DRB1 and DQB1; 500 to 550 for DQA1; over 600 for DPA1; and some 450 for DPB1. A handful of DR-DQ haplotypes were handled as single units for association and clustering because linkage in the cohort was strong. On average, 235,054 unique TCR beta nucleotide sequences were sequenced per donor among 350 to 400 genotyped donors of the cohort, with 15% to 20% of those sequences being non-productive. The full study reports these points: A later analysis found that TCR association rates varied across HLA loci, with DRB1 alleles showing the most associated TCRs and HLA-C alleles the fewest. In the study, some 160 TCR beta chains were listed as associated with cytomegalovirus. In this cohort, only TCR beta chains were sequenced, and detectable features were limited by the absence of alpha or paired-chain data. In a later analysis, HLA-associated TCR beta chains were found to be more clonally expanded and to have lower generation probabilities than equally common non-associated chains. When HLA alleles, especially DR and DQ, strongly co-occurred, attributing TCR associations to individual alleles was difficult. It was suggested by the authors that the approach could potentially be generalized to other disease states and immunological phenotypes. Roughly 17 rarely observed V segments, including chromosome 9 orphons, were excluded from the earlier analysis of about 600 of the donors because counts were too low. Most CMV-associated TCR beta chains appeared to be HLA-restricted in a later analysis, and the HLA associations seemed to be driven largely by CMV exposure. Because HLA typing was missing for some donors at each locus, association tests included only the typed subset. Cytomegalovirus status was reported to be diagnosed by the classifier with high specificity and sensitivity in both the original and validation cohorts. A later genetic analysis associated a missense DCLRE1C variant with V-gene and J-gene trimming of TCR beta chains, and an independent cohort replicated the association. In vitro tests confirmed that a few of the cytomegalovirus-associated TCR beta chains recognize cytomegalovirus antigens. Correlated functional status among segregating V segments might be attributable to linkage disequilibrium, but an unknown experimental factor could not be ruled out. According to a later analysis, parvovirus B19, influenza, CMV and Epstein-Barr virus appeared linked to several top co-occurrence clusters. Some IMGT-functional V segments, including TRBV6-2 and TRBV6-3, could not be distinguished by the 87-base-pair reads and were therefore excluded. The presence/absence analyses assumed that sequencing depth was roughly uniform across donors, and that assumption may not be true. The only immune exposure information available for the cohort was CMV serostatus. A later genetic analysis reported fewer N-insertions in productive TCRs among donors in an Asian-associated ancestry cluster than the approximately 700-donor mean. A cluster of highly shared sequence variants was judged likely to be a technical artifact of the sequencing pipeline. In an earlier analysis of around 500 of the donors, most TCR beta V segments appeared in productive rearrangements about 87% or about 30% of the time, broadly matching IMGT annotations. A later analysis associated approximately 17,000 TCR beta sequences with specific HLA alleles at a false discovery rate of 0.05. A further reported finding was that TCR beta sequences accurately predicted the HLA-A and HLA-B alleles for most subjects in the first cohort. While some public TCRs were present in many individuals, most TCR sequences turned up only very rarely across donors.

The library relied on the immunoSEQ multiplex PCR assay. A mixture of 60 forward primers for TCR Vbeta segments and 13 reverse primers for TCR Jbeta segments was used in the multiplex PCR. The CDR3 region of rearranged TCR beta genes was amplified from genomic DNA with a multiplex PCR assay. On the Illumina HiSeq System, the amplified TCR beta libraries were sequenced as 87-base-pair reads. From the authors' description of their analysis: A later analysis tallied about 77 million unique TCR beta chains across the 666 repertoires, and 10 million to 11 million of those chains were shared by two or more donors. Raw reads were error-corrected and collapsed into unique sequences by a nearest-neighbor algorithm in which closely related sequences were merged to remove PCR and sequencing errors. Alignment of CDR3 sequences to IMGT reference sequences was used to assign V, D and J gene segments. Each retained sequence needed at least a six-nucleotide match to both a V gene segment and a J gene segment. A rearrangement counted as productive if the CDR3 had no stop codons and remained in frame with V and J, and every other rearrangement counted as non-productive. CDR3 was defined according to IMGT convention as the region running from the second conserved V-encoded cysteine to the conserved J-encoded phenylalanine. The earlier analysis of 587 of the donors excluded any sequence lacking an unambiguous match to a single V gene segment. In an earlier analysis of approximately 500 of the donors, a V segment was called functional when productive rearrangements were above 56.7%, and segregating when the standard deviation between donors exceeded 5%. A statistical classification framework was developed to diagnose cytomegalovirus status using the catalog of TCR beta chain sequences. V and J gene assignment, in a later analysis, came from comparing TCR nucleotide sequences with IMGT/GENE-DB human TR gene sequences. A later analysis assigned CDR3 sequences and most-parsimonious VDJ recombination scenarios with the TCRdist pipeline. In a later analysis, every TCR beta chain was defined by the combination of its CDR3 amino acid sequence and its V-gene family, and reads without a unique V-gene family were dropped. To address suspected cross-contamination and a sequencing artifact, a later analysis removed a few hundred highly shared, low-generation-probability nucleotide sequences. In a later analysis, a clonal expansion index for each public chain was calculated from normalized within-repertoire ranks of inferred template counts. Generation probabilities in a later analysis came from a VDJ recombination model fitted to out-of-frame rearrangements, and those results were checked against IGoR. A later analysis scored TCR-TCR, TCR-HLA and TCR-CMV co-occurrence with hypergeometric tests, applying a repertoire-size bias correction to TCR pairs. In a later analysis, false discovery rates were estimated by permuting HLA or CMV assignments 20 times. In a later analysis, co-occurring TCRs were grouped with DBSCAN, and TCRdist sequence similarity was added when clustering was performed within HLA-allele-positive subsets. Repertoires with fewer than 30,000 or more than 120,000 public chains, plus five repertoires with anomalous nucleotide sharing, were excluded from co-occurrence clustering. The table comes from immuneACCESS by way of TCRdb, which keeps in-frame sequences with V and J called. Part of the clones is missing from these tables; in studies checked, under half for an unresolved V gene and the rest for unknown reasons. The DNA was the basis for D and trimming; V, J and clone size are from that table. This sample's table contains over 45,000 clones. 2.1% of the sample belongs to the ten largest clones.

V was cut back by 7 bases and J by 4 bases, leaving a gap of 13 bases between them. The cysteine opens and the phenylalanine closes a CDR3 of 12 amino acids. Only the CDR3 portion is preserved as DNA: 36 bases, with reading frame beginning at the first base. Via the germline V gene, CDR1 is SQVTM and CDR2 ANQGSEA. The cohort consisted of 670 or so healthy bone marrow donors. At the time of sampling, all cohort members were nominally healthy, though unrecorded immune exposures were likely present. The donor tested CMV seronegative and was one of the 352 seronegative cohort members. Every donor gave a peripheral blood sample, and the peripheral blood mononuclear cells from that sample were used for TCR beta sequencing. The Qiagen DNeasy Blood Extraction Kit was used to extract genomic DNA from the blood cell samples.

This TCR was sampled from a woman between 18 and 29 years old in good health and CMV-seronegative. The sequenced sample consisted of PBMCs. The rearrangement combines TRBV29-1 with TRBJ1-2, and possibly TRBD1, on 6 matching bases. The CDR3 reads CSATPDSYGYTF. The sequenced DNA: TGCAGCGCCACCCCGGACAGCTATGGCTACACCTTC.